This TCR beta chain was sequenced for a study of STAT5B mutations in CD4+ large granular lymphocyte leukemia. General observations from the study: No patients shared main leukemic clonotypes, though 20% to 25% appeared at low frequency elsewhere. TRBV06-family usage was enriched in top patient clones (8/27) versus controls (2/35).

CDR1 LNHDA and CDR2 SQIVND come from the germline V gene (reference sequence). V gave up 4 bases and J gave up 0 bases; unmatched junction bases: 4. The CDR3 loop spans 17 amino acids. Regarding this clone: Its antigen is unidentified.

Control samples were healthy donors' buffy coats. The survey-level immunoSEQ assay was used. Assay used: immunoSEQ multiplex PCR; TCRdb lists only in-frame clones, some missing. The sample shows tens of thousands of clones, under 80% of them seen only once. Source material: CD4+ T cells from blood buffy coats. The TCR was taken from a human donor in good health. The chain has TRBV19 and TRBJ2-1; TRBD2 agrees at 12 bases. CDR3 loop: CASSTLTSGSSYNEQFF. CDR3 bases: TGTGCCAGTAGTACCCTGACTAGCGGGAGCTCCTACAATGAGCAGTTCTTC.